This T cell receptor (beta chain) was sequenced in a study of siplizumab effects on memory and regulatory T cells. A note on this clone: Its antigen is unidentified. Sequence at one end of the junction differs from germline and may be a read error.

The assay was immunoSEQ multiplex PCR, and TCRdb's table has in-frame clones only and misses some. The repertoire holds some 99,000 clones, with 92% as singletons. Notes on the study in general: It was not possible to assign a naive or memory phenotype to roughly 80-95% of proliferating CD4+ or CD8+ clones.

This TCR derives from a human donor in good health. Sample: Tregs sorted from blood.

The DNA of the CDR3 is TGTGCCAGCTCACCTTCGGTAGGATCTCCGTCGGACTTC. This encodes CASSPSVGSPSDF. V gene TRBV18 combines with J gene TRBJ2-5; D not resolved. The V gene's germline CDR1 is KGHSH and CDR2 LQKENI. This CDR3 is built from 13 residues.